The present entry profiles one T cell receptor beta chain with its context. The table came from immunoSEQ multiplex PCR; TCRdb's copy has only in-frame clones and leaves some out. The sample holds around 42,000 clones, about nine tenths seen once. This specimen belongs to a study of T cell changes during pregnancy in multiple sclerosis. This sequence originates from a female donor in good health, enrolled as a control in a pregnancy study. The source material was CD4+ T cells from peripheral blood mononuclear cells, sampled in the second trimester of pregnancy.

This CDR3 is CASTEGPGKLFF. As DNA, the CDR3 is TGTGCCAGCACCGAAGGTCCGGGAAAACTGTTTTTT. This rearrangement joins TRBV2 to TRBJ1-4; D uncertain. Trimming removed 7 bases at V and 10 bases at J, with 13 bases between. CDR1 is SNHLY and CDR2 is FYNNEI in the germline V gene. The CDR3 extends over 12 amino acids.